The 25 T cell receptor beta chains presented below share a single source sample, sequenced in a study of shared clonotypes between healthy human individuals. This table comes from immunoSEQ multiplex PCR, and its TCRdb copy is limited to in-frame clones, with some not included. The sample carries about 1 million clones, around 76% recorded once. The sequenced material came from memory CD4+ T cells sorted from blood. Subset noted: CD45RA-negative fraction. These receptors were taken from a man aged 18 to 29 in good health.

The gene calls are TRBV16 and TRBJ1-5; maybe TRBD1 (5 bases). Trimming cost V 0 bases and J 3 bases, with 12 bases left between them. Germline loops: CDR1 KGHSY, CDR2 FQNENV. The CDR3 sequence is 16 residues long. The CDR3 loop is CASSQSGGGNNQPQHF. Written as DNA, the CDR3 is TGTGCCAGCAGCCAATCTGGGGGAGGGAACAATCAGCCCCAGCATTTT.

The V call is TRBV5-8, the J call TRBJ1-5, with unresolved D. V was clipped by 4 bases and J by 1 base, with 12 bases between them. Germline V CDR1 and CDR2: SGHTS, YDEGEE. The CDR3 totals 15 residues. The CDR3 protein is CASSLQTPSNQPQHF. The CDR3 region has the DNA TGTGCCAGCAGCCTCCAGACACCAAGCAATCAGCCCCAGCATTTT. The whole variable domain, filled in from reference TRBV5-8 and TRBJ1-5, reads EAGVTQSPTHLIKTRGQQATLRCSPISGHTSVYWYQQALGLGLQFLLWYDEGEERNRGNFPPRFSGRQFPNYSSELNVNALELEDSALYLCASSLQTPSNQPQHFGDGTRLSIL.

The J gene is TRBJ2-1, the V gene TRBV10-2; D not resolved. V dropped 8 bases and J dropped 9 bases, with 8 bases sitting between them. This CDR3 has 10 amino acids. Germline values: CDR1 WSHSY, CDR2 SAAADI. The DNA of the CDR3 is TGCGCCAGCCCGATCAGTGAGCAGTTCTTC. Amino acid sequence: CASPISEQFF.

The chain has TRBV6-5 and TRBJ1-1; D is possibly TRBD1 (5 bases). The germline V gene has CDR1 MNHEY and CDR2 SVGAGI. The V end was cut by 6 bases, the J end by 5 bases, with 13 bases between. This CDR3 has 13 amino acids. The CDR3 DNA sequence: TGTGCCAGCAGGCCGGGGGGGGGTACTGAAGCTTTCTTT. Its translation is CASRPGGGTEAFF.

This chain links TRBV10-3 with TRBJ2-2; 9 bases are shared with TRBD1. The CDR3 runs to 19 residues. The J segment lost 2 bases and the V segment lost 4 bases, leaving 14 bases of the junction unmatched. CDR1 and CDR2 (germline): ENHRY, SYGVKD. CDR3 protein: CAISGLGTGTALNTGELFF. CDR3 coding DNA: TGTGCCATCAGTGGACTAGGGACAGGGACGGCCTTAAACACCGGGGAGCTGTTTTTT.

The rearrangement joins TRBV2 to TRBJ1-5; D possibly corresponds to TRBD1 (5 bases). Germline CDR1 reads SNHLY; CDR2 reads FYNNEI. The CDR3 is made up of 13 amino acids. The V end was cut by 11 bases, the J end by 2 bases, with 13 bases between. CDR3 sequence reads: CASSRDRNQPQHF. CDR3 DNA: TGTGCCTCATCCAGGGATCGCAATCAGCCCCAGCATTTT.

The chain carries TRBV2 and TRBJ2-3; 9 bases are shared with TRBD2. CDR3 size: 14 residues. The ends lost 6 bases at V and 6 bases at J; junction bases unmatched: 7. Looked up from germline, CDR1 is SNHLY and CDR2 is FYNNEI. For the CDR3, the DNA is TGTGCCAGCAGGGGGACTAGCTGGTTGGATACGCAGTATTTT. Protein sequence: CASRGTSWLDTQYF.

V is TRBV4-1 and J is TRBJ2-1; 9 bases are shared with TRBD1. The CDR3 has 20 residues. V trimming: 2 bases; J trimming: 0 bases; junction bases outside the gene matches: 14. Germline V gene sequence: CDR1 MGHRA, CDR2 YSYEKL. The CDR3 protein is CASSQFSRDRESGSYNEQFF. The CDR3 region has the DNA TGCGCCAGCAGCCAATTCAGTAGGGACAGGGAGTCGGGCTCCTACAATGAGCAGTTCTTC.

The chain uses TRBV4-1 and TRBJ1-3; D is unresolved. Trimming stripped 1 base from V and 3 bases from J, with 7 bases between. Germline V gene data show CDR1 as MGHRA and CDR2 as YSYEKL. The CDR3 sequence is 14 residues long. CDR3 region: CASSQGRGGNTIYF. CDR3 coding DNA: TGCGCCAGCAGCCAAGGACGAGGTGGAAACACCATATATTTT.

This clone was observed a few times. As DNA, the CDR3 is TGTGCCAGCACCTTTGGGGTGGGCGGGCTATCAGCCAAAAACATTCAGTACTTC. Protein: CASTFGVGGLSAKNIQYF. The rearrangement joins TRBV11-2 to TRBJ2-4; D possibly corresponds to TRBD2 (5 bases). Germline CDR1 SGHAT, CDR2 FQNNGV. This CDR3 has 18 residues. The germline V and J ends were trimmed by 7 bases and 0 bases, with 22 bases remaining between them. Full variable domain (rest looked up from reference TRBV11-2 and TRBJ2-4): EAGVAQSPRYKIIEKRQSVAFWCNPISGHATLYWYQQILGQGPKLLIQFQNNGVVDDSQLPKDRFSAERLKGVDSTLKIQPAKLEDSAVYLCASTFGVGGLSAKNIQYFGAGTRLSVL.

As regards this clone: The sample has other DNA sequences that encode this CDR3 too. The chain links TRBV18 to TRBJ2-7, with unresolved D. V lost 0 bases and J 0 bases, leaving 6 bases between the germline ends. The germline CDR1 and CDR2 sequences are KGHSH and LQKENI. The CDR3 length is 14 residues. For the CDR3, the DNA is TGTGCCAGCTCACCACCCTCCCTCTCCTACGAGCAGTACTTC. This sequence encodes CASSPPSLSYEQYF.

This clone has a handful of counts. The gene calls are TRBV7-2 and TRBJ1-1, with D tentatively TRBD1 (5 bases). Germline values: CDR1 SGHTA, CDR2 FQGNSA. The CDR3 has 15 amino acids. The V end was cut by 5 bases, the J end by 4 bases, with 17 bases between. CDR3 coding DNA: TGTGCCAGCAGCCGTGGGGAGCTGAGGGGCACTGAAGCTTTCTTT. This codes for CASSRGELRGTEAFF.

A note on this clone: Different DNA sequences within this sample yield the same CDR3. The CDR3 sequence: CAWSVQGSTDTQYF. The CDR3 nucleotides read TGTGCCTGGAGTGTACAGGGAAGCACAGATACGCAGTATTTT. The chain combines TRBV30 with TRBJ2-3; a weak D match, TRBD1 (6 bases). V was trimmed by 0 bases and J by 0 bases, leaving 7 bases between them. This CDR3 spans 14 amino acids. In germline, CDR1 is GTSNPN, CDR2 SVGIG (reference sequence).

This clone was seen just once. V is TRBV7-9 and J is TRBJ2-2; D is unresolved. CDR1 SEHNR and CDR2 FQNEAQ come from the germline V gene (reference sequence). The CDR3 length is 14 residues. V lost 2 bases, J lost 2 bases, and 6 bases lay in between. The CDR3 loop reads CASSLHSNTGELFF. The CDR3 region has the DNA TGTGCCAGCAGCTTACATAGCAACACCGGGGAGCTGTTTTTT.

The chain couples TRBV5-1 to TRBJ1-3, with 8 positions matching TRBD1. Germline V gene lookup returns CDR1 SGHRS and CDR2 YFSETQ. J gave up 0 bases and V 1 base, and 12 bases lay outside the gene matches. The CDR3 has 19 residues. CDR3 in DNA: TGCGCCAGCAGCTTGAGGGGTCCCAGGGGGCCAAACTCTGGAAACACCATATATTTT. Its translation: CASSLRGPRGPNSGNTIYF.

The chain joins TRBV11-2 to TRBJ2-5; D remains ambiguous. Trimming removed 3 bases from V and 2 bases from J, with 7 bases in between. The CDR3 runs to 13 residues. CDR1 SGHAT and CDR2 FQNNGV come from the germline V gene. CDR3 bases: TGTGCCAGCAGCTTCTCCGAACAAGAGACCCAGTACTTC. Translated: CASSFSEQETQYF. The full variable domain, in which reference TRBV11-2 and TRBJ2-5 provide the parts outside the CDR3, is EAGVAQSPRYKIIEKRQSVAFWCNPISGHATLYWYQQILGQGPKLLIQFQNNGVVDDSQLPKDRFSAERLKGVDSTLKIQPAKLEDSAVYLCASSFSEQETQYFGPGTRLLVL.

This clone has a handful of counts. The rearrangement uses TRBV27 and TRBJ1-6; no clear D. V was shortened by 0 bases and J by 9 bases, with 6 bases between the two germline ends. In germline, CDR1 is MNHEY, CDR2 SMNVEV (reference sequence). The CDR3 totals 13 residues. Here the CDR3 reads CASSLSRPSPLHF. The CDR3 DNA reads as TGTGCCAGCAGTTTATCACGGCCTTCACCCCTCCACTTT.

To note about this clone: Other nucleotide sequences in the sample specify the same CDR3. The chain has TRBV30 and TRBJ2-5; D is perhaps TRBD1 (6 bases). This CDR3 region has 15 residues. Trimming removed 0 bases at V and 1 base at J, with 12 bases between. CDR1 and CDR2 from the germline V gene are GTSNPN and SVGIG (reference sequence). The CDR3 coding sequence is TGTGCCTGGAGTGTAGGGGGTTTGGGCCAAGAGACCCAGTACTTC. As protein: CAWSVGGLGQETQYF.

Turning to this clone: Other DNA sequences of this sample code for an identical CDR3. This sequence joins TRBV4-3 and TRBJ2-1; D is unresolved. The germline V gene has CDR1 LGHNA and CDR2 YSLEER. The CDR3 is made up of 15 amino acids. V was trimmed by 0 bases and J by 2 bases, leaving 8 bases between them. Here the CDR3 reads CASSQEGGPYNEQFF. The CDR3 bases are TGCGCCAGCAGCCAAGAGGGCGGCCCCTACAATGAGCAGTTCTTC.

Written as DNA, the CDR3 is TGTGCCATCAGTGAACGGGGGCGGGAGGGCCGAGATACGCAGTATTTT. Residues: CAISERGREGRDTQYF. V and J are TRBV10-3 and TRBJ2-3, with 9 bases aligning to TRBD2. V dropped 3 bases and J dropped 5; count of bases not matched to a gene: 9. The CDR3 is 16 residues long. Germline CDR1 ENHRY, CDR2 SYGVKD.

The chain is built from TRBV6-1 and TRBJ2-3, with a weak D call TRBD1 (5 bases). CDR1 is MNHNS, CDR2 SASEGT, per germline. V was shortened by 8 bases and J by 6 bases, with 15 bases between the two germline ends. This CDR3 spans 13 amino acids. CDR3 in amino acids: CASLWTLQDTQYF. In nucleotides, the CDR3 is TGTGCCAGCCTGTGGACATTGCAGGATACGCAGTATTTT.

As DNA, the CDR3 is TGTGCCAGCAGGTTTACAGGGAGGAATCAGCCCCAGCATTTT. Residues: CASRFTGRNQPQHF. This chain connects TRBV27 to TRBJ1-5; TRBD1 might be the D (6 bases). With 6 bases removed from V and 4 bases from J, the gap between germline ends came to 13 bases. The length of the CDR3 is 14 residues. CDR1 and CDR2 from the germline V gene are MNHEY and SMNVEV (reference sequence).

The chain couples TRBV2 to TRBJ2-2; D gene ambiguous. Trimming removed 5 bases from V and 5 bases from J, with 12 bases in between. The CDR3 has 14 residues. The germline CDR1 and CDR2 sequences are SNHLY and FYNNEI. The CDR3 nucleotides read TGTGCCAGCAGTACAGCCTGGGGTACCGGGGAGCTGTTTTTT. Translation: CASSTAWGTGELFF.

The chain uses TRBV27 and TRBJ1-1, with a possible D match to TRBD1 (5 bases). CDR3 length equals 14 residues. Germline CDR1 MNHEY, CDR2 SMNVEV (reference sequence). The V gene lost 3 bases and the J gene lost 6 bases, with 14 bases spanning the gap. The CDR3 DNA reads TGTGCCAGCAGTTTCTCGGGGCCCACACCTGAAGCTTTCTTT. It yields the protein CASSFSGPTPEAFF.

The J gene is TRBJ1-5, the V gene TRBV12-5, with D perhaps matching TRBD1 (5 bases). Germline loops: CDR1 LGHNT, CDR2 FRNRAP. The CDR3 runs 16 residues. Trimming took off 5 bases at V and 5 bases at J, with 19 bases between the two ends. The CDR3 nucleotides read TGTGCTAGTGGTCCCGGGGGTGCAGGCAGATATCAGCCCCAGCATTTT. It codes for CASGPGGAGRYQPQHF.